Below, one TCR beta chain is given with its context. The V gene lost 8 bases and the J gene lost 5 bases, with 13 bases spanning the gap. The CDR3 is 13 amino acids. TCRdb ran MiXCR on the RACE reads and lists one entry per CDR3 protein. The table records 90,000 to 140,000 distinct CDR3 sequences, under 35% of them present only once. The record originates from a study of human T cells and chemical hapten exposure. As to time point: patch test 3, about 24 weeks after DPC sensitization. Specified treatment: therapeutic diphenylcyclopropenone sensitization with weekly scalp DPC. The sequences come from whole blood, collected in connection with sensitization to the hapten diphenylcyclopropenone (DPC). The genes are TRBV12-3 or TRBV12-4 and TRBJ2-1; D gene unclear. The receptor was derived from a man in his forties with alopecia areata. Some clones in this sample may be carry-over from other donors' samples. CDR3 in amino acids: CASLIGSDNEQFF. CDR3 nucleotide sequence: TGTGCCAGCTTAATCGGGTCCGACAATGAGCAGTTCTTC.